This T cell receptor beta chain emerged from a study of OX40 agonist ivuxolimab in advanced cancers. Across the study: Patient treatment consisted of intravenous ivuxolimab administration every 2 weeks at 0.01 to 10 mg/kg.

Remarks on this clone: Antigen unknown.

The CDR3 covers 13 residues. Per germline, CDR1 SGHNT and CDR2 YYREEE (reference sequence). V was shortened by 3 bases and J by 2 bases, with 8 bases between the two germline ends. Sequencing used immunoSEQ multiplex PCR; TCRdb keeps in-frame clones, though not all of them. The table includes roughly 79,000 clones, about 80% detected once. Study observations and caveats: Clonal expansion from baseline to week 6 occurred in both CD4+ and CD8+ T cells.

The gene calls are TRBV5-4 and TRBJ2-5; D perhaps matches TRBD1 (6 bases). The specimen comprised CD4+ or CD8+ T cells sorted from blood, sampled in a trial of the OX40 agonist ivuxolimab. The source of this sequence is an adult with an advanced solid tumor such as melanoma, head and neck, liver or kidney cancer. The CDR3 protein is CASSYGQQETQYF. The CDR3 bases are TGTGCCAGCAGCTATGGACAGCAAGAGACCCAGTACTTC. Full variable domain (remainder filled in from reference TRBV5-4 and TRBJ2-5): ETGVTQSPTHLIKTRGQQVTLRCSSQSGHNTVSWYQQALGQGPQFIFQYYREEENGRGNFPPRFSGLQFPNYSSELNVNALELDDSALYLCASSYGQQETQYFGPGTRLLVL.